These 6 T cell receptor beta chains came from one sample sequenced in a study of beta chain features in type 1 diabetes. The study's findings and limits: In all four CD4+ subsets, TCRB CDR3 length was significantly, moderately reduced in type 1 diabetes.

These receptors have no known antigen. Sequencing targeted expressed TCRB transcripts, as all isolated RNA had been reverse transcribed. TCRdb's copy holds only in-frame clones and misses some; the assay was immunoSEQ multiplex PCR. This table has some 330,000 clones, around an eighth appearing once. Material for sequencing was naive CD4+ T cells from blood. These receptors were taken from a woman younger than 30 with type 1 diabetes.

The chain links TRBV4-3 to TRBJ2-1, with TRBD2 identical over 7 bases. CDR3 size: 13 residues. The germline gives CDR1 LGHNA, CDR2 YSLEER. V dropped 0 bases and J dropped 13; count of bases not matched to a gene: 6. The CDR3 reads CASSQEGRTRQFF. CDR3 in DNA: TGCGCCAGCAGCCAAGAGGGCCGGACTAGACAGTTCTTC.

The V call is TRBV4-3, the J call TRBJ1-2; TRBD1 aligns across 8 bases. There are 15 residues in the CDR3. The V and J ends lost 1 base and 1 base, in that order; junction bases with no gene match: 2. Germline CDR1 LGHNA, CDR2 YSLEER. The CDR3 here is CASSQGDRGNYGYTF. The CDR3 region has the DNA TGCGCCAGCAGCCAAGGAGACAGGGGTAACTATGGCTACACCTTC.

This clone was seen a few times. This chain links TRBV15 with TRBJ2-1, with 9 bases matching TRBD1. The junction had 4 bases not matched to a gene; V was cut back by 5 bases and J by 2 bases. CDR1 and CDR2 from the germline V gene are LNHNV and YYDKDF (reference sequence). The CDR3 sequence is 15 residues long. CDR3 loop: CATSLDRGTYNEQFF. CDR3 in DNA: TGTGCCACCAGCCTCGACAGGGGGACCTACAATGAGCAGTTCTTC. Supplemented by reference TRBV15 and TRBJ2-1, the full variable domain reads DAMVIQNPRYQVTQFGKPVTLSCSQTLNHNVMYWYQQKSSQAPKLLFHYYDKDFNNEADTPDNFQSRRPNTSFCFLDIRSPGLGDTAMYLCATSLDRGTYNEQFFGPGTRLTVL.

This clone has a handful of counts. This chain uses TRBV11-1 with TRBJ2-3, with unresolved D. Germline CDR1 SGHAT, CDR2 FQDESV (reference sequence). The CDR3 has 12 amino acids. V was trimmed by 5 bases and J by 4 bases, leaving 7 bases between them. Written as DNA, the CDR3 is TGTGCCAGCAGCCGGGTCGCAGATACGCAGTATTTT. This encodes CASSRVADTQYF.

The sample holds a few counts of this clone. This chain uses TRBV7-2 with TRBJ2-5; 7 nucleotides match TRBD1. Losses at the gene ends were 11 bases for V and 1 base for J; bases not matched to a gene: 13. Looked up from germline, CDR1 is SGHTA and CDR2 is FQGNSA. The CDR3 totals 15 residues. CDR3 DNA sequence: TGTGCCGGGTCTTCCGGGACAGTGGGCCAAGAGACCCAGTACTTC. Its protein is CAGSSGTVGQETQYF.

This clone was seen a handful of times. The chain employs TRBV5-1 and TRBJ2-7; unclear D gene. Germline lookup yields CDR1 SGHRS and CDR2 YFSETQ. The ends were cut back, 4 bases at V and 0 bases at J, with 14 bases in the middle. The CDR3 covers 15 residues. CDR3 in amino acids: CASSRAIMSSYEQYF. In DNA, the CDR3 is TGCGCCAGCAGCCGCGCTATAATGAGCTCCTACGAGCAGTACTTC.